One and the same sample provided the 27 T cell receptor beta chains below, sequenced in a study of cytomegalovirus exposure and HLA in healthy donors. Profiling relied on immunoSEQ multiplex PCR, and the TCRdb table lists in-frame clones only, not all of them. The data contain 120,000 or so clones, approximately 90% of them singletons. Sequenced: PBMCs. The receptor source for this set is a man aged 18-30 years in good health and CMV-seropositive.

This clone was found a few times. The chain joins TRBV7-9 to TRBJ2-7, with 7 bases aligning to TRBD2. Germline CDR1 reads SEHNR; CDR2 reads FQNEAQ (reference sequence). This CDR3 has 16 amino acids. The trim removed 1 base at V and 7 bases at J, leaving 13 bases unmatched. As DNA, the CDR3 is TGTGCCAGCAGCTTAGGCGGCGGGGGTCCGCCGGGGGAGCAGTACTTC. Protein: CASSLGGGGPPGEQYF.

This rearrangement joins TRBV27 to TRBJ2-5; 7 bases agree with TRBD2. From germline, CDR1 is MNHEY and CDR2 SMNVEV (reference sequence). V trimming: 5 bases; J trimming: 7 bases; junction bases outside the gene matches: 19. CDR3 length: 17 amino acids. CDR3 in DNA: TGTGCCAGCAGTACACGGACAACCGGTCGGGGGGAGAGGACCCAGTACTTC. Translation: CASSTRTTGRGERTQYF.

The V gene is TRBV19, the J gene TRBJ1-1; D is unclear. The V end lost 8 bases, the J end lost 3 bases, and 7 bases lay between the germline ends. The CDR3 spans 11 residues. Germline CDR1 reads LNHDA; CDR2 reads SQIVND (reference sequence). CDR3 coding DNA: TGTGCCAGTCGTCTCTACACTGAAGCTTTCTTT. Translating it yields CASRLYTEAFF.

The V and J genes are TRBV5-6 and TRBJ2-7; weak D call: TRBD2 (5 bases). V was trimmed by 5 bases and J by 0 bases, leaving 9 bases between them. Germline V gives CDR1 SGHDT, CDR2 YYEEEE. The CDR3 is made up of 13 amino acids. In nucleotides, the CDR3 is TGTGCCAGCAGTTTGACTAACTCCTACGAGCAGTACTTC. Its translation: CASSLTNSYEQYF.

The chain recombines TRBV5-4 with TRBJ2-3; D is unclear. Per the germline V gene, CDR1 is SGHNT and CDR2 is YYREEE (reference sequence). The V and J ends lost 3 bases and 4 bases respectively, with 9 bases between them. CDR3 length: 13 residues. CDR3 DNA: TGTGCCAGCAGCTCCCAGAAACCAGATACGCAGTATTTT. Translated, it gives CASSSQKPDTQYF.

This clone was seen just once. The J gene is TRBJ2-5, the V gene TRBV2; D is uncertain. CDR3 length: 14 amino acids. Between the trimmed V and J ends, which lost 3 bases and 3 bases, there was a span of 11 bases. CDR1 and CDR2 from the germline V gene are SNHLY and FYNNEI. The CDR3 nucleotides are TGTGCCAGCAGTGATGGGCAGAACGAAGAGACCCAGTACTTC. Its protein is CASSDGQNEETQYF.

A few counts support this clone. The chain uses TRBV19 and TRBJ1-2; the D is unclear. This CDR3 is 13 amino acids long. V was clipped by 5 bases and J by 5 bases, with 12 bases between them. Germline V gives CDR1 LNHDA, CDR2 SQIVND (reference sequence). The DNA of the CDR3 is TGTGCCAGTAGTCTGGGAAGGGAGTATGGCTACACCTTC. Its protein product is CASSLGREYGYTF.

This chain links TRBV27 with TRBJ2-5; D is tentatively TRBD1 or TRBD2 (7 bases each). The V gene's germline CDR1 is MNHEY and CDR2 SMNVEV (reference sequence). This CDR3 has 13 amino acids. Trimming pared 10 bases from V and 2 bases from J, leaving 14 bases between. The CDR3 reads CATRGGPQETQYF. In DNA, the CDR3 is TGTGCCACCAGGGGGGGGCCTCAAGAGACCCAGTACTTC.

This chain joins TRBV4-1 and TRBJ2-5; 10 bases are shared with TRBD1. J lost 5 bases, V lost 6 bases, and 9 bases had no gene match. The CDR3 consists of 15 residues. CDR1 is MGHRA and CDR2 is YSYEKL in the germline V gene. In nucleotides, the CDR3 is TGCGCCAGCAGTAAATCCGGGACAGGGGCCGAGACCCAGTACTTC. It specifies CASSKSGTGAETQYF.

The chain uses TRBV7-9 and TRBJ2-3; D perhaps matches TRBD1 (5 bases). The CDR3 length is 15 residues. V was pared by 6 bases and J by 4 bases, with 17 bases between. From germline, CDR1 is SEHNR and CDR2 FQNEAQ (reference sequence). The CDR3 is CASREFRGSSDTQYF. The DNA for the CDR3 is TGTGCCAGCAGGGAATTTAGGGGTTCCTCAGATACGCAGTATTTT.

In its sample, this clone was seen once. This chain joins TRBV7-2 and TRBJ2-1, with 9 bases fitting TRBD2. With 1 base clipped from V and 6 bases from J, the junction kept 7 bases outside the gene matches. CDR3 length: 16 residues. Germline V gene lookup returns CDR1 SGHTA and CDR2 FQGNSA. CDR3 in amino acids: CASSLVPSGVFNEQFF. CDR3 DNA: TGTGCCAGCAGCTTAGTTCCTAGCGGGGTTTTCAATGAGCAGTTCTTC.

This sequence joins TRBV27 and TRBJ2-1, with 14 bases fitting TRBD2. CDR1 and CDR2 (germline): MNHEY, SMNVEV (reference sequence). This CDR3 is built from 15 residues. V gave up 6 bases and J gave up 9 bases; unmatched junction bases: 7. CDR3 loop: CASSRLAGGSGEQFF. Here the CDR3 DNA reads TGTGCCAGCAGCAGACTAGCGGGGGGGAGTGGTGAGCAGTTCTTC.

The chain joins TRBV27 to TRBJ1-1; TRBD1 is a possible D gene (5 bases). Germline values: CDR1 MNHEY, CDR2 SMNVEV (reference sequence). CDR3 size: 14 residues. Trimming stripped 3 bases from V and 0 bases from J, with 8 bases between. The CDR3 spells CASSFGGVNTEAFF. The CDR3 DNA reads as TGTGCCAGCAGTTTTGGGGGGGTGAACACTGAAGCTTTCTTT.

The V call is TRBV6-4, the J call TRBJ1-1, with D possibly TRBD1 on 5 matching bases. Trimming cost V 0 bases and J 3 bases, with 14 bases left between them. The CDR3 sequence is 16 residues long. Germline V lookup: CDR1 MRHNA, CDR2 SNTAGT. The CDR3 region is CASSDSSRQPHTEAFF. The CDR3 coding sequence is TGTGCCAGCAGTGACTCGAGTCGACAGCCCCACACTGAAGCTTTCTTT.

This clone has just one count. V is TRBV6-1 and J is TRBJ2-5; D is perhaps TRBD2 (5 bases). Between the trimmed V and J ends, which lost 2 bases and 5 bases, there was a span of 9 bases. The CDR3 is made up of 13 amino acids. The germline V gene encodes CDR1 MNHNS and CDR2 SASEGT. The DNA of the CDR3 is TGTGCCAGCAGTGAAAAGGAGGAGGAGACCCAGTACTTC. As protein: CASSEKEEETQYF.

This clone turned up a few times. The chain combines TRBV5-1 with TRBJ1-2; TRBD1 is a possible D gene (6 bases). This CDR3 has 14 amino acids. The V end lost 0 bases, the J end lost 8 bases, and 14 bases lay between the germline ends. CDR1 is SGHRS, CDR2 YFSETQ, per germline. The CDR3 loop is CASSLEVGGRGYTF. The CDR3 DNA reads TGCGCCAGCAGCTTGGAGGTCGGGGGGCGCGGCTACACCTTC.

This clone occurred once. V usage is TRBV5-6 and J usage is TRBJ2-2; 7 bases agree with TRBD1. CDR1 and CDR2 (germline): SGHDT, YYEEEE. The CDR3 spans 15 residues. The V segment lost 2 bases and the J segment 6 bases; nucleotides outside the gene matches: 7. The CDR3 DNA reads as TGTGCCAGCAGCTTATTGACAGGGCACCCCGGGGAGCTGTTTTTT. Encoded protein: CASSLLTGHPGELFF.

V is TRBV2 and J is TRBJ1-4, with TRBD1 matching 11 bases. This CDR3 region has 13 residues. From germline, CDR1 is SNHLY and CDR2 FYNNEI. The V segment lost 8 bases and the J segment 7 bases; nucleotides outside the gene matches: 3. This CDR3 is CASRGTGGEKLFF. CDR3 bases: TGTGCCAGCCGGGGGACAGGGGGTGAAAAACTGTTTTTT.

The V call is TRBV4-3, the J call TRBJ2-7; 9 bases fit TRBD1. The V segment lost 4 bases and the J segment 5 bases; nucleotides outside the gene matches: 6. Germline V gene sequence: CDR1 LGHNA, CDR2 YSLEER. This CDR3 region has 14 residues. The CDR3 loop reads CASSRQTGGDEQYF. The CDR3 nucleotides are TGCGCCAGCAGCCGGCAGACAGGGGGAGACGAGCAGTACTTC.

V gene TRBV6-5 combines with J gene TRBJ1-1; 10 bases agree with TRBD1. The CDR3 runs 14 residues. Trimming at V came to 6 bases and at J to 4 bases, leaving 5 bases not matched to a gene. From germline, CDR1 is MNHEY and CDR2 SVGAGI. The CDR3 here is CASRPGQGLTEAFF. Here the CDR3 DNA reads TGTGCCAGCAGGCCGGGACAGGGGCTCACTGAAGCTTTCTTT.

This clone is a singleton in its sample. J is TRBJ1-1 and V is TRBV5-1, with TRBD1 as a possible D gene (5 bases). The CDR3 length is 13 residues. Germline V gene lookup returns CDR1 SGHRS and CDR2 YFSETQ. The V end was cut by 3 bases, the J end by 1 base, with 7 bases between. The CDR3 sequence is CASSSGENTEAFF. For the CDR3, the DNA is TGCGCCAGCAGCTCGGGGGAGAACACTGAAGCTTTCTTT.

This clone was picked up many times. The V gene is TRBV5-1, the J gene TRBJ2-5; 9 bases are shared with TRBD1. The trim removed 3 bases at V and 4 bases at J, leaving 4 bases unmatched. CDR1 is SGHRS, CDR2 YFSETQ, per germline. The CDR3 consists of 14 residues. The CDR3 DNA is TGCGCCAGCAGCTCATGGACAGGGGCAGAGACCCAGTACTTC. Residues: CASSSWTGAETQYF.

DNA of the CDR3: TGTGCCAGTAGCCTACTAGCGGGGGGCGCCTACAATGAGCAGTTCTTC. As protein: CASSLLAGGAYNEQFF. The J gene is TRBJ2-1, the V gene TRBV19; 12 bases align to TRBD2. Germline V CDR1 and CDR2: LNHDA, SQIVND (reference sequence). The CDR3 consists of 16 residues. V shed 6 bases, J shed 2 bases, and the junction held 5 bases outside the gene matches. Together with reference TRBV19 and TRBJ2-1, the CDR3 gives the full variable domain: DGGITQSPKYLFRKEGQNVTLSCEQNLNHDAMYWYRQDPGQGLRLIYYSQIVNDFQKGDIAEGYSVSREKKESFPLTVTSAQKNPTAFYLCASSLLAGGAYNEQFFGPGTRLTVL.

With respect to this clone: Sequence at one end of the junction differs from germline and may be a read error. This chain uses TRBV7-9 with TRBJ2-2; perhaps TRBD2 as D (6 bases). The CDR3 has 14 amino acids. The germline V gene encodes CDR1 SEHNR and CDR2 FQNEAQ (reference sequence). The CDR3 is CASSVAGGTGELFF. The DNA for the CDR3 is TGTGCCAGCAGCGTAGCTGGGGGGACCGGGGAGCTGTTTTTT.

The chain couples TRBV10-2 to TRBJ1-1; 7 bases are shared with TRBD1. In germline, CDR1 is WSHSY, CDR2 SAAADI. Losses at the gene ends were 6 bases for V and 8 bases for J; bases not matched to a gene: 9. CDR3 length: 13 residues. The CDR3 DNA reads as TGCGCCAGCAGCGCCCATAAGGACAGGGAAGCTTTCTTT. Protein: CASSAHKDREAFF.

The gene calls are TRBV13 and TRBJ2-5; 8 bases are shared with TRBD2. The germline V gene encodes CDR1 PRHDT and CDR2 FYEKMQ (reference sequence). V shed 0 bases, J shed 5 bases, and the junction held 5 bases outside the gene matches. This CDR3 has 15 amino acids. The CDR3 region has the DNA TGTGCCAGCAGCTTAGGGCTAGCGGGTAGGGAGACCCAGTACTTC. The encoded protein is CASSLGLAGRETQYF.

The J gene is TRBJ1-5, the V gene TRBV28, with a weak D call TRBD1 (5 bases). CDR3 length equals 14 residues. Trimming shortened V by 3 bases and J by 6 bases, and 12 bases separated the two germline ends. CDR1 is MDHEN, CDR2 SYDVKM, per germline. The CDR3, as DNA: TGTGCCAGCAGTTTCTCCAGGGAAGGTCAGCCCCAGCATTTT. Its protein product is CASSFSREGQPQHF.